This TCR beta chain originates from a study of neurological immune-mediated disorders. At least ten counts were recorded for this clonotype. The antigen is undetermined. Notes on the study in general: When grouped phylogenetically, the repertoires of 18 of the 34 multiple sclerosis patients fell together in one related-CDR3 cluster, which is a possible signature. Subjects shared no identical expanded-clone CDR3 amino acid sequences, suggesting private TCR-beta repertoires in all groups.

Each CDR3 protein is one row after TCRdb ran MiXCR on the 5' RACE reads. The sample holds about 54,000 distinct CDR3 sequences; approximately 3.6% are singletons and the top ten take around 2%. The receptor's source is a middle-aged woman with multiple sclerosis. The sample comprised CD4+ T cells from blood.

The CDR3 reads CAIRGTGKDTYNEQFF. The CDR3 DNA reads TGTGCCATCAGGGGGACAGGGAAAGACACGTACAATGAGCAGTTCTTC. The chain has TRBV10-3 and TRBJ2-1; 9 nucleotides align to TRBD1. CDR1 and CDR2 from the germline V gene are ENHRY and SYGVKD. This CDR3 comprises 16 residues. J was trimmed by 4 bases and V by 6 bases; bases with no gene match: 10.